Following are 21 T cell receptor beta chains from one sample sequenced in a study of blood T cell repertoires in COVID-19. TCRdb keeps only in-frame clones here, not all; method: immunoSEQ multiplex PCR. Of around 71,000 clones in the sample, about 85% were seen once. Sample: peripheral blood. The receptors were sampled from a man older than 75 with acute or convalescent COVID-19.

The chain joins TRBV9 to TRBJ1-2; TRBD1 aligns across 9 bases. Germline values: CDR1 SGDLS, CDR2 YYNGEE. V lost 3 bases, J lost 8 bases, and 17 bases stayed unmatched. CDR3 length: 17 residues. CDR3 sequence: CASSAQVGGQGIRGYTF. The CDR3, as DNA: TGTGCCAGCAGCGCGCAGGTCGGTGGACAGGGGATCAGGGGCTACACCTTC.

V and J are TRBV7-2 and TRBJ2-3, with a tentative D call TRBD2 (5 bases). Germline CDR1 and CDR2: SGHTA and FQGNSA. V dropped 7 bases and J dropped 0 bases, with 11 bases sitting between them. The CDR3 totals 14 residues. CDR3 amino acids: CASTVRGSTDTQYF. The CDR3 DNA reads TGTGCCAGCACCGTCCGCGGGAGCACAGATACGCAGTATTTT.

The chain joins TRBV7-8 to TRBJ2-3, with D perhaps matching TRBD2 (5 bases). Germline CDR1 is SGHVS and CDR2 is FQNEAQ. CDR3 length equals 17 residues. The V gene lost 3 bases and the J gene lost 0 bases, with 16 bases spanning the gap. CDR3: CASSFSDVPHSTDTQYF. In nucleotides, the CDR3 is TGTGCCAGCAGCTTTAGCGACGTGCCGCATAGCACAGATACGCAGTATTTT.

This chain connects TRBV10-3 to TRBJ2-1; TRBD1 matches at 7 bases. In germline, CDR1 is ENHRY, CDR2 SYGVKD. V was pared by 10 bases and J by 8 bases, with 20 bases of the junction left unmatched. This CDR3 contains 16 residues. In DNA form, the CDR3 reads TGTGCCACGCGGTCCACGAGGACAGGAGACGCCGATGAGCAGTTCTTC. This translates into CATRSTRTGDADEQFF.

The chain joins TRBV30 to TRBJ1-2, with a weak D call TRBD1 (5 bases). The germline V and J ends were trimmed by 0 bases and 7 bases, with 12 bases remaining between them. Per the germline V gene, CDR1 is GTSNPN and CDR2 is SVGIG (reference sequence). This CDR3 has 13 amino acids. The CDR3 here is CAWSVRQGGGYTF. In DNA, the CDR3 is TGTGCCTGGAGTGTACGGCAGGGTGGTGGCTACACCTTC.

The chain is built from TRBV19 and TRBJ2-5, with D maybe TRBD2 (5 bases). Trimming pared 7 bases from V and 1 base from J, leaving 10 bases between. From germline, CDR1 is LNHDA and CDR2 SQIVND (reference sequence). The CDR3 has 13 amino acids. CDR3 nucleotide sequence: TGTGCCAGTAACCGGGGATCCCAAGAGACCCAGTACTTC. Translating it yields CASNRGSQETQYF.

The count of this clone is one. The V gene is TRBV19, the J gene TRBJ2-3, with D perhaps matching TRBD1 (5 bases). The V gene's germline CDR1 is LNHDA and CDR2 SQIVND (reference sequence). The V and J ends lost 0 bases and 14 bases respectively, with 18 bases between them. This CDR3 is built from 14 residues. In DNA form, the CDR3 reads TGTGCCAGTAGTATAGATGGACCTCGGGCAGGGTGGTATTTT. It translates to CASSIDGPRAGWYF.

This sequence joins TRBV27 and TRBJ1-1; D remains unclear. Germline-derived CDR1 and CDR2 are MNHEY and SMNVEV (reference sequence). This CDR3 comprises 14 residues. V lost 2 bases, J lost 3 bases, and 10 bases lay in between. Here the CDR3 reads CASSLKGAHTEAFF. The CDR3 nucleotides read TGTGCCAGCAGTTTAAAGGGAGCCCACACTGAAGCTTTCTTT.

This clone was seen only once. The chain carries TRBV28 and TRBJ1-3; TRBD1 might be the D (6 bases). The germline gives CDR1 MDHEN, CDR2 SYDVKM. This CDR3 is 12 amino acids long. V dropped 11 bases and J dropped 8 bases, with 16 bases sitting between them. The CDR3, as DNA: TGTGCCGGTCGGACAGCATTGGACACCATATATTTT. Protein product: CAGRTALDTIYF.

The chain carries TRBV28 and TRBJ2-3; maybe TRBD2 (5 bases). The CDR3 covers 15 residues. Deletions cut 6 bases from V and 6 bases from J, with 19 bases between. Germline V gene lookup returns CDR1 MDHEN and CDR2 SYDVKM. CDR3 region: CASRPPAVLSDTQYF. The DNA for the CDR3 is TGTGCCAGCAGGCCGCCAGCGGTACTGTCGGATACGCAGTATTTT.

The rearrangement uses TRBV5-4 and TRBJ2-2; a possible D gene is TRBD2 (5 bases). Germline values: CDR1 SGHNT, CDR2 YYREEE (reference sequence). Trimming removed 4 bases at V and 0 bases at J, with 13 bases between. This CDR3 has 16 residues. The CDR3 nucleotides are TGTGCCAGCAGCCGGGGATCGGCGGCGAACACCGGGGAGCTGTTTTTT. Protein product: CASSRGSAANTGELFF.

The gene calls are TRBV11-2 and TRBJ1-1, with 11 bases lining up with TRBD1. The CDR3 runs to 15 residues. Germline V CDR1 and CDR2: SGHAT, FQNNGV. The J segment lost 3 bases and the V segment lost 5 bases, leaving 5 bases of the junction unmatched. DNA of the CDR3: TGTGCCAGCAGCCCGGGACAGGGGGTTTACACTGAAGCTTTCTTT. Translating it yields CASSPGQGVYTEAFF.

The rearrangement links TRBV10-3 to TRBJ1-5, with 7 bases fitting TRBD1. Germline V gene lookup returns CDR1 ENHRY and CDR2 SYGVKD. The CDR3 is 14 amino acids. Losses at the gene ends were 6 bases for V and 9 bases for J; bases not matched to a gene: 11. The CDR3 sequence: CAISPGTEARPQHF. The CDR3 region has the DNA TGTGCCATCAGCCCCGGGACAGAGGCTCGGCCCCAGCATTTT.

The chain is built from TRBV28 and TRBJ2-7, with 7 bases that match TRBD1. Germline V gives CDR1 MDHEN, CDR2 SYDVKM. CDR3 length: 20 residues. Trimming cost V 6 bases and J 2 bases; bases outside gene matches: 25. The CDR3 loop reads CASSSYLLRTGVPITYEQYF. CDR3 nucleotides: TGTGCCAGCAGCTCATATCTACTTCGTACAGGGGTCCCGATTACCTACGAGCAGTACTTC. Full variable domain (outside the CDR3, taken from reference TRBV28 and TRBJ2-7): DVKVTQSSRYLVKRTGEKVFLECVQDMDHENMFWYRQDPGLGLRLIYFSYDVKMKEKGDIPEGYSVSREKKERFSLILESASTNQTSMYLCASSSYLLRTGVPITYEQYFGPGTRLTVT.

The chain has TRBV18 and TRBJ2-1; 10 bases match TRBD1. V was pared by 3 bases and J by 3 bases, with 2 bases of the junction left unmatched. There are 15 residues in the CDR3. Germline values: CDR1 KGHSH, CDR2 LQKENI. CDR3 nucleotide sequence: TGTGCCAGCTCACCTGGGACAGGGGACTACAATGAGCAGTTCTTC. Encoded protein: CASSPGTGDYNEQFF.

The chain carries TRBV19 and TRBJ2-6; 10 nucleotides match TRBD1. The germline CDR1 and CDR2 sequences are LNHDA and SQIVND (reference sequence). With V trimmed by 6 bases and J by 1 base, 3 bases remained unmatched. The CDR3 is 16 amino acids. This CDR3 is CASRKDRGSGANVLTF. The DNA of the CDR3 is TGTGCCAGTAGGAAGGACAGGGGGTCTGGGGCCAACGTCCTGACTTTC.

V is TRBV7-2 and J is TRBJ1-2; D not certain. V lost 1 base and J 8 bases, leaving 11 bases between the germline ends. The V gene's germline CDR1 is SGHTA and CDR2 FQGNSA. This CDR3 spans 13 amino acids. The CDR3 protein is CASSLVNERGYTF. The CDR3 DNA reads as TGTGCCAGCAGCTTAGTCAATGAGCGAGGCTACACCTTC.

This clone was counted a few times. V usage is TRBV4-3 and J usage is TRBJ1-5; 7 bases line up with TRBD1. The CDR3 runs to 14 residues. J lost 7 bases, V lost 0 bases, and 3 bases had no gene match. The V gene's germline CDR1 is LGHNA and CDR2 YSLEER. In nucleotides, the CDR3 is TGCGCCAGCAGCCAAGACAGGGGGGTGCAGCCCCAGCATTTT. This gives the protein CASSQDRGVQPQHF.

The V call is TRBV5-1, the J call TRBJ2-5, with a tentative D call TRBD2 (5 bases). Trimming took off 6 bases at V and 3 bases at J, with 18 bases between the two ends. This CDR3 is 15 amino acids long. Germline lookup yields CDR1 SGHRS and CDR2 YFSETQ. CDR3 sequence: CASNRRGNVEETQYF. CDR3 nucleotide sequence: TGCGCCAGCAATCGGAGAGGGAATGTCGAAGAGACCCAGTACTTC.

The rearrangement links TRBV19 to TRBJ1-4, with D possibly matching TRBD1 (6 bases). Between the trimmed V and J ends, which lost 1 base and 8 bases, there was a span of 8 bases. The CDR3 is 13 residues long. Germline CDR1 LNHDA, CDR2 SQIVND (reference sequence). The CDR3 sequence is CASSIGRGEKLFF. The DNA of the CDR3 is TGTGCCAGTAGTATAGGCAGGGGAGAAAAACTGTTTTTT.

The chain combines TRBV10-3 with TRBJ1-4; 8 nucleotides match TRBD1. CDR1 is ENHRY and CDR2 is SYGVKD in the germline V gene. The CDR3 sequence is 15 residues long. The V segment lost 3 bases and the J segment 2 bases; nucleotides outside the gene matches: 2. The CDR3 here is CAISERTGTNEKLFF. CDR3 DNA sequence: TGTGCCATCAGTGAAAGGACAGGGACTAATGAAAAACTGTTTTTT.